Listed below are T cell receptor beta chains from one sample, sequenced in a study of shared clonotypes between healthy human individuals. Measured with immunoSEQ multiplex PCR; TCRdb has only the in-frame clones, and not every one. The repertoire consists of some 2 million clones, with about 95% occurring once and the leading ten covering more than 0.9%. The source material was naive CD8+ T cells sorted from blood. The receptors stem from a man aged 18 to 30 in good health. Both conserved end residues are part of each CDR3. D genes are given only for firm matches. Not all rows give a size; the values are once, few, many and, for expanded clones, a class.

V: TRBV4-1; J: TRBJ2-5; D: NA; size: NA; DNA: TGCGCCAGCAGCCAACAGGGTTTGGAGACCCAGTACTTC; CDR3: CASSQQGLETQYF
V: TRBV11-3; J: TRBJ2-1; D: TRBD2; size: NA; DNA: TGTGCCAGCAGCCCGAACGTTCACGGGGGGAGGTTTAATGAGCAGTTCTTC; CDR3: CASSPNVHGGRFNEQFF
V: TRBV11-2; J: TRBJ2-1; D: NA; size: NA; DNA: TGTGCCAGCAGCGTACCCAGTGGAAATGAGCAGTTCTTC; CDR3: CASSVPSGNEQFF
V: TRBV7-9; J: TRBJ2-7; D: NA; size: once; DNA: TGTGCCAGCAGCTCTACTCTCGGGGAGCAGTACTTC; CDR3: CASSSTLGEQYF
V: TRBV7-9; J: TRBJ2-7; D: NA; size: NA; DNA: TGTGCCAGCGCAGGGGGGGCCTACGAGCAGTACTTC; CDR3: CASAGGAYEQYF
V: TRBV13; J: TRBJ2-5; D: NA; size: once; DNA: TGTGCCAGCAGCCTCGGACATCAAGAGACCCAGTACTTC; CDR3: CASSLGHQETQYF
V: TRBV7-6; J: TRBJ2-1; D: TRBD2; size: NA; DNA: TGTGCCAGCAGCTTATTTTCGTCGGGCGGGAGGGCCCTAGTAACCTACAATGAGCAGTTCTTC; CDR3: CASSLFSSGGRALVTYNEQFF
V: TRBV4-1; J: TRBJ1-5; D: NA; size: few; DNA: TGCGCCAGCAGCCAAGTCTGGCAGGACAATCAGCCCCAGCATTTT; CDR3: CASSQVWQDNQPQHF
V: TRBV6-5; J: TRBJ1-6; D: NA; size: NA; DNA: TGCGCCAGCAGTTACTCGGAGGGAGCTAATTCACCCCTCCACTTT; CDR3: CASSYSEGANSPLHF
V: TRBV9; J: TRBJ2-7; D: NA; size: NA; DNA: TGTGCCAGCAGCGTCGACCCCACCTACGAGCAGTACTTC; CDR3: CASSVDPTYEQYF
V: TRBV6-1; J: TRBJ2-5; D: TRBD2; size: NA; DNA: TGTGCCAGCAGTGAAGCGTGGGAGGGACTCCAAGAGACCCAGTACTTC; CDR3: CASSEAWEGLQETQYF
V: TRBV19; J: TRBJ1-2; D: NA; size: NA; DNA: TGTGCCAGTAGTATAGGGCAGGGCGAAAGCTATGGCTACACCTTC; CDR3: CASSIGQGESYGYTF
V: TRBV21-1; J: TRBJ2-2; D: NA; size: once; DNA: TGTGCCAGCTGTGACAGTTTTAACACCGGGGAGCTGTTTTTT; CDR3: CASCDSFNTGELFF
V: TRBV6-1; J: TRBJ1-5; D: NA; size: NA; DNA: TGTGCCAGCAGTGAACATGCCCCAGGATTTCCCAATCAGCCCCAGCATTTT; CDR3: CASSEHAPGFPNQPQHF
V: TRBV6-5; J: TRBJ2-7; D: NA; size: once; DNA: TGTGCCAGCAGTTACGGTACCTTAAACGAGCAGTACTTC; CDR3: CASSYGTLNEQYF
V: TRBV19; J: TRBJ2-3; D: NA; size: NA; DNA: TGTGCCAGTAGCGGGAGTTCGGATACGCAGTATTTT; CDR3: CASSGSSDTQYF
V: TRBV2; J: TRBJ2-3; D: TRBD1; size: NA; DNA: TGTGCCAGCAGTGAACAGGGGGCTCCCTTAGATACGCAGTATTTT; CDR3: CASSEQGAPLDTQYF
V: TRBV27; J: TRBJ1-2; D: TRBD1; size: NA; DNA: TGTGCCAGCAGTCGCCAACCAGGACAGGGCCCATATGGCTACACCTTC; CDR3: CASSRQPGQGPYGYTF
V: TRBV10-3; J: TRBJ2-3; D: TRBD1; size: NA; DNA: TGTGCGTTATCAACAGGGGGCGCAGATACGCAGTATTTT; CDR3: CALSTGGADTQYF
V: TRBV18; J: TRBJ2-3; D: NA; size: once; DNA: TGTGCCAGCTCACCGGACGACAGGATTTCGCCCACAGATACGCAGTATTTT; CDR3: CASSPDDRISPTDTQYF